This T cell receptor beta chain was observed in a study of response to subunit inactivated influenza vaccine. Findings and caveats of the study: That few new T cells are recruited by each seasonal influenza vaccination was the authors' suggestion.

TCRdb recomputed calls from the RT-PCR reads with MiXCR, one row per CDR3 protein. The table lists approximately 700,000 distinct CDR3 sequences, more than 15% of them singletons. The V gene lost 0 bases and the J gene lost 2 bases, with 11 bases spanning the gap. The CDR3 length is 15 residues. Germline V gene data show CDR1 as SNHLY and CDR2 as FYNNEI. This clonotype appeared many times. Its antigen is not identified. This material consisted of PBMCs from blood, taken about 12 days after vaccination. The clonotype originates from a middle-aged man who received an inactivated influenza vaccine. The V and J genes are TRBV2 and TRBJ2-7; D not resolved. Here the CDR3 DNA reads TGTGCCAGCAGTGAAGCACAGCCGCTCGCCTACGAGCAGTACTTC. It translates to CASSEAQPLAYEQYF.